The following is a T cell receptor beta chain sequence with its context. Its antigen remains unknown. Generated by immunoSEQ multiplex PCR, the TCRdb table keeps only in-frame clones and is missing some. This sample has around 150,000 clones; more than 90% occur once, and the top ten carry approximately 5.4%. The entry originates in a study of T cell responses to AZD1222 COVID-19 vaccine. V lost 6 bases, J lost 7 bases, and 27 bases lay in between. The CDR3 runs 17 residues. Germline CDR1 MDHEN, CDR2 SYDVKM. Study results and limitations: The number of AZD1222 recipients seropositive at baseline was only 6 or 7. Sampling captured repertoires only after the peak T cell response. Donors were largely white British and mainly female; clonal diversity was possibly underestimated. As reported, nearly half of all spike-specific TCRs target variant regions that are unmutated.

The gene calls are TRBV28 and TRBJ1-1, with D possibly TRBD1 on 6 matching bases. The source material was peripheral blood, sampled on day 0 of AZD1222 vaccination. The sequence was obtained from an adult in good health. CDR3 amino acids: CASSPLGRLPGAHEAFF. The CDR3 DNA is TGTGCCAGCAGCCCCCTCGGACGGTTACCGGGGGCGCATGAAGCTTTCTTT.